Below, one TCR beta chain is given with its context. Antigen unknown. The data were taken from a study of Ad26.COV2.S vaccination and SARS-CoV-2 variants. Turning to the study itself: Intramuscularly, Ad26.COV2.S was given either once or twice, 56 days apart.

The study's findings and limits: In vaccinated individuals, spike-specific CD8+ and CD4+ T cell responses reportedly displayed substantial breadth.

Generated by immunoSEQ multiplex PCR, the TCRdb table keeps only in-frame clones and is missing some. The table has hundreds of thousands of clones, 80% to 95% seen once. The junction had 4 bases not matched to a gene; V was cut back by 1 base and J by 9 bases. The CDR3 has 12 amino acids. Germline CDR1 GTSNPN, CDR2 SVGIG (reference sequence). Described treatment: roughly 20 received Ad26.COV2.S at low or high dose, single or two shots; several received placebo; per-sample allocation not given. Samples analyzed were those drawn on day 63 after the first vaccine or placebo injection. A Boston adult aged 18-55 years was the donor. Participants' vaccine, an Ad26 vector, delivered Wuhan-strain SARS-CoV-2 spike.

The specimen was peripheral blood, collected in a trial of Ad26.COV2.S vaccine versus placebo. This TCR derives from a person between 18 and 60 years old who received the Ad26.COV2.S COVID-19 vaccine or a placebo. This chain uses TRBV30 with TRBJ1-2; 8 positions agree with TRBD1. The CDR3 bases are TGTGCCTGGAGTGCAGGGGGCATCAGCTACACCTTC. Protein: CAWSAGGISYTF.